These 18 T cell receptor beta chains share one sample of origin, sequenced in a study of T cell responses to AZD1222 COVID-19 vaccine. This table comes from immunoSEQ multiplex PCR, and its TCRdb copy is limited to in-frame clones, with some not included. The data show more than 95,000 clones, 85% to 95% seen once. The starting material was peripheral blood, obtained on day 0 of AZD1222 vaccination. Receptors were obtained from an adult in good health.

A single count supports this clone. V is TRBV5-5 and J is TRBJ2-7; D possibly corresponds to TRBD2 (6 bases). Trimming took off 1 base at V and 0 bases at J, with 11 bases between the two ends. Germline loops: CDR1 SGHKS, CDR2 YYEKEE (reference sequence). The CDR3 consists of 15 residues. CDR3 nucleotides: TGTGCCAGCAGCTTGTCCGGGGGTGGCTCCTACGAGCAGTACTTC. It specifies CASSLSGGGSYEQYF.

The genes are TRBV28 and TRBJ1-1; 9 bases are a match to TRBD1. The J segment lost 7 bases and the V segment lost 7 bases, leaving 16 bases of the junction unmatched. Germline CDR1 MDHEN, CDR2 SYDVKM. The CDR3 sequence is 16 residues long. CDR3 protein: CASNGILPGQGYEAFF. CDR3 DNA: TGTGCCAGCAACGGGATCCTTCCGGGACAGGGATATGAAGCTTTCTTT.

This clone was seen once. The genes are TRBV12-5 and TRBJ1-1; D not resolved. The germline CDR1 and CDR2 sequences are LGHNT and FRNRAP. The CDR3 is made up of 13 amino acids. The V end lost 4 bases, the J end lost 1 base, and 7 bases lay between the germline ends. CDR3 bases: TGTGCTAGTGGTTCAACAAGGAACACTGAAGCTTTCTTT. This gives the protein CASGSTRNTEAFF.

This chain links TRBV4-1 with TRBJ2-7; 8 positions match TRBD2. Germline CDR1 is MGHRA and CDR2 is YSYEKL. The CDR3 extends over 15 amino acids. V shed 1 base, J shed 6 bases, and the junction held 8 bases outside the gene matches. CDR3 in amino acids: CASSQVPGGPGEQYF. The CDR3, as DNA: TGCGCCAGCAGCCAAGTTCCGGGAGGGCCGGGCGAGCAGTACTTC.

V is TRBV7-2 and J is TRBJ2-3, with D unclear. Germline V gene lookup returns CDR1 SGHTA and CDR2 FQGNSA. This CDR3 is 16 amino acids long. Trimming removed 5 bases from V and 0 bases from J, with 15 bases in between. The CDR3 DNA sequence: TGTGCCAGCAGCGAGTCGTGGGCGACTAGCACAGATACGCAGTATTTT. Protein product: CASSESWATSTDTQYF. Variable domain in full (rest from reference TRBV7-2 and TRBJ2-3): GAGVSQSPSNKVTEKGKDVELRCDPISGHTALYWYRQSLGQGLEFLIYFQGNSAPDKSGLPSDRFSAERTGGSVSTLTIQRTQQEDSAVYLCASSESWATSTDTQYFGPGTRLTVL.

In DNA, the CDR3 is TGTGCCAGCAGCCAACGGGAAAATTCACCCCTCCACTTT. Translating gives CASSQRENSPLHF. The chain has TRBV4-2 and TRBJ1-6; D uncertain. The CDR3 has 13 amino acids. V lost 2 bases, J lost 7 bases, and 6 bases lay in between. CDR1 and CDR2 from the germline V gene are LGHNA and YNFKEQ.

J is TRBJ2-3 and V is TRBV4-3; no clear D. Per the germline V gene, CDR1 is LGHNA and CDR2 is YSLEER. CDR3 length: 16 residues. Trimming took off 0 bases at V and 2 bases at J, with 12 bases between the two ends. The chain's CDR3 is CASSQEWPAITDTQYF. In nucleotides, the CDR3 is TGCGCCAGCAGCCAAGAATGGCCAGCTATCACAGATACGCAGTATTTT.

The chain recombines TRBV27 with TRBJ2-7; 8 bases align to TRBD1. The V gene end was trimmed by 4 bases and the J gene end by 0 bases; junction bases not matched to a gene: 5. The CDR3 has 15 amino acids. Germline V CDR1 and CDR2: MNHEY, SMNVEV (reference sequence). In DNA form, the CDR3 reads TGTGCCAGCAGTTCTCACGACAGGGGCTCCTACGAGCAGTACTTC. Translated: CASSSHDRGSYEQYF.

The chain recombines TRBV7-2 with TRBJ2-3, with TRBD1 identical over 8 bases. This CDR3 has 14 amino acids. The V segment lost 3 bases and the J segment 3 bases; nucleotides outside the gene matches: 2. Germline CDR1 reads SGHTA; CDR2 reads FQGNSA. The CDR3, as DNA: TGTGCCAGCAGCTTGGACAGGGCGACAGATACGCAGTATTTT. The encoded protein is CASSLDRATDTQYF.

CDR3 loop: CSVNGNSTDTQYF. The CDR3 nucleotides read TGCAGCGTTAACGGAAATAGCACAGATACGCAGTATTTT. The chain employs TRBV29-1 and TRBJ2-3; no reliable D call. Per germline, CDR1 SQVTM and CDR2 ANQGSEA. This CDR3 is 13 amino acids long. V was cut by 5 bases and J by 0 bases, with 9 bases left in between.

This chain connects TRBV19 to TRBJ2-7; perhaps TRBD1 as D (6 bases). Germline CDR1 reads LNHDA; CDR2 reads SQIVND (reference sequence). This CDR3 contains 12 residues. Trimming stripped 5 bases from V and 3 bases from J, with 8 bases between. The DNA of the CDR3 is TGTGCCAGTAGTGAACAGGGCTACGAGCAGTACTTC. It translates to CASSEQGYEQYF.

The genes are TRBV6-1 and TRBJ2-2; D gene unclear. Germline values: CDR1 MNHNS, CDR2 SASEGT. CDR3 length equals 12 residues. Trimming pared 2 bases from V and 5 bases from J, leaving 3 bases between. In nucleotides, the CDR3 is TGTGCCAGCAGTGAAATGACCGGGGAGCTGTTTTTT. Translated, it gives CASSEMTGELFF.

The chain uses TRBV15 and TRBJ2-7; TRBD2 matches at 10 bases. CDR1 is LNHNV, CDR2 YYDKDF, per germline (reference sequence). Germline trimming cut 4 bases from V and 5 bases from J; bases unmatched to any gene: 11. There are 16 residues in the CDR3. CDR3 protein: CATSTVNSGRSDEQYF. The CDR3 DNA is TGTGCCACCAGCACTGTGAATAGCGGGAGGTCCGACGAGCAGTACTTC.

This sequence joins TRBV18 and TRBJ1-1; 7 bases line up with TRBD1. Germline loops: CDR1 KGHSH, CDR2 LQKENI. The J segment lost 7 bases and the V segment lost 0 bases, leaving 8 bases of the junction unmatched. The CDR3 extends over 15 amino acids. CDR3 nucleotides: TGTGCCAGCTCACCACCGTCCCCGGGACAGCTTGAAGCTTTCTTT. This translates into CASSPPSPGQLEAFF.

The CDR3 spells CASSPDYRTALTF. The CDR3 bases are TGTGCCAGCTCACCAGATTATCGCACAGCTCTGACTTTC. This chain joins TRBV18 and TRBJ2-6; D is uncertain. Trimming stripped 2 bases from V and 16 bases from J, with 15 bases between. The length of the CDR3 is 13 residues. The germline CDR1 and CDR2 sequences are KGHSH and LQKENI.

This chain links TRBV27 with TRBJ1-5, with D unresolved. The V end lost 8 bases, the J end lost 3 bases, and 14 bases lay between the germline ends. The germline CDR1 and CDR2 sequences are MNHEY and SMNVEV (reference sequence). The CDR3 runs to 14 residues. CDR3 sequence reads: CASGVGVNNQPQHF. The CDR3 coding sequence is TGTGCCAGCGGGGTTGGGGTTAACAATCAGCCCCAGCATTTT.

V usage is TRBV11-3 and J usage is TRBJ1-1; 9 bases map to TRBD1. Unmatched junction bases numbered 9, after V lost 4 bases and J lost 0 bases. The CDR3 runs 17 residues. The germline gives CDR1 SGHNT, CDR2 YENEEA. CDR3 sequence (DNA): TGTGCCAGCAGCTCACGACAGGGGGGATTCATGAACACTGAAGCTTTCTTT. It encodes CASSSRQGGFMNTEAFF.

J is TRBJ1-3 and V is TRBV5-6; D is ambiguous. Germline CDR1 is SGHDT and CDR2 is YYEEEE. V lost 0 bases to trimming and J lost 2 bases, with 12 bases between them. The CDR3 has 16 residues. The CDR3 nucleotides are TGTGCCAGCAGCTTGGAGGTCGGTCTGCCTGGAAACACCATATATTTT. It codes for CASSLEVGLPGNTIYF.